This T cell receptor beta chain was recovered during a study of shared T cell receptors in the human thymus. The V gene's germline CDR1 is SEHNR and CDR2 FQNEAQ (reference sequence). This CDR3 has 15 residues. V was shortened by 5 bases and J by 0 bases, with 13 bases between the two germline ends. Sequenced by immunoSEQ multiplex PCR; TCRdb stores in-frame clones only, minus some. The repertoire holds some 700,000 clones, approximately 85% seen once, with under 0.012% in the top ten. The sample was also linked to a second study, of human thymus T cells. From that study: Resections from corrective heart surgery supplied the thymus tissue. Both thymic and peripheral blood repertoires showed apparently biased V and J usage. Thymic repertoires overlap heavily among unrelated individuals, related research has reported.

This clonotype was sampled from a girl younger than two with a congenital heart defect. The chain couples TRBV7-9 to TRBJ1-2; perhaps TRBD1 as D (5 bases). The sequenced material came from thymocytes. This CDR3 is CASSQDSKPNYGYTF. The CDR3 DNA reads TGTGCCAGCAGCCAAGACAGCAAGCCTAACTATGGCTACACCTTC.